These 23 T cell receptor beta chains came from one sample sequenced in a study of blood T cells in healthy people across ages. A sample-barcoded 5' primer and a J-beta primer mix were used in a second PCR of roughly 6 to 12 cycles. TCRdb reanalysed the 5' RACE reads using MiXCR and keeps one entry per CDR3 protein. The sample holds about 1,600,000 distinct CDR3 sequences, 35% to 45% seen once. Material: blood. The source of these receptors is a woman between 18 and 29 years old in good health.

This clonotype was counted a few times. CDR3 loop: CASSLAGTSGRYNEQFF. The CDR3 bases are TGTGCCAGCAGCTTAGCGGGGACTAGCGGGAGGTACAATGAGCAGTTCTTC. This rearrangement joins TRBV7-2 to TRBJ2-1; 15 nucleotides line up with TRBD2. CDR3 length: 17 amino acids. CDR1 is SGHTA, CDR2 FQGNSA, per germline. The V segment lost 0 bases and the J segment 4 bases; nucleotides outside the gene matches: 1.

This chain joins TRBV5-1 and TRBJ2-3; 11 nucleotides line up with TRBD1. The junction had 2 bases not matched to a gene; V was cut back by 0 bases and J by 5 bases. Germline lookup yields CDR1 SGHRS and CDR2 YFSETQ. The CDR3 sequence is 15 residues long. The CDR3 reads CASSLVGTGGDTQYF. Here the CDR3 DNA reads TGCGCCAGCAGCTTGGTCGGGACAGGGGGAGATACGCAGTATTTT.

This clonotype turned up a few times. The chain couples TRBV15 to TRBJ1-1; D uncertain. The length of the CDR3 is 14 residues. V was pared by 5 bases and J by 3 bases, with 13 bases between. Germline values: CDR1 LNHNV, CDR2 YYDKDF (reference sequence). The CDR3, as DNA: TGTGCCACCAGCGGGATAAGCGGGGACACTGAAGCTTTCTTT. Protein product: CATSGISGDTEAFF.

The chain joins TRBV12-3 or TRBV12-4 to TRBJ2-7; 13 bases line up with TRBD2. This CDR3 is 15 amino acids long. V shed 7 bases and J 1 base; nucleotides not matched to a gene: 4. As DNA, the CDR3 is TGTGCCAGCAAGCGGGGACTAGCGGGGTCCTACGAGCAGTACTTC. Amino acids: CASKRGLAGSYEQYF.

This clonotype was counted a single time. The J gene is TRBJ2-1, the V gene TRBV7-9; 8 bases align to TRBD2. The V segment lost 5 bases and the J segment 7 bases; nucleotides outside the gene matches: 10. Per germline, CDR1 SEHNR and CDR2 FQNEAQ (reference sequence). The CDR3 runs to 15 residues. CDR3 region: CASSTLAGSRNEQFF. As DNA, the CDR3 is TGTGCCAGCAGCACCTTAGCGGGATCAAGGAATGAGCAGTTCTTC.

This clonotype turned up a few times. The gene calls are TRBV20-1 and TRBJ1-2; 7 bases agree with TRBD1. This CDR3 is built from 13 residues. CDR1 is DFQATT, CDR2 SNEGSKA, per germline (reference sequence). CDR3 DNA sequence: TGCAGCACAGGGGATCAAATTAACTATGGCTACACCTTC. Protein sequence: CSTGDQINYGYTF.

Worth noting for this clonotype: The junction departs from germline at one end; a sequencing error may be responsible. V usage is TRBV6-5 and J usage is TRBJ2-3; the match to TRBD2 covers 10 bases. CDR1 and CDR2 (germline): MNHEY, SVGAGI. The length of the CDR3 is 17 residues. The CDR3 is CVSSYNGLAVSTDTQYF. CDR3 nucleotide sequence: TGTGTCAGCAGTTACAATGGACTAGCGGTGAGCACAGATACGCAGTATTTT.

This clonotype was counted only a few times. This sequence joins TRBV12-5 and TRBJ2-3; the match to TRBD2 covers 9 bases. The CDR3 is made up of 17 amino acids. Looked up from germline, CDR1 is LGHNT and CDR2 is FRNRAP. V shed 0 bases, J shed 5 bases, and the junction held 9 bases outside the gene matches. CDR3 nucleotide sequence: TGTGCTAGTGGTTTGGTAGTCACAGCGGGGGGTAAAGATACGCAGTATTTT. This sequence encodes CASGLVVTAGGKDTQYF. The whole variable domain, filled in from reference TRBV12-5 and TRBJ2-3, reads DARVTQTPRHKVTEMGQEVTMRCQPILGHNTVFWYRQTMMQGLELLAYFRNRAPLDDSGMPKDRFSAEMPDATLATLKIQPSEPRDSAVYFCASGLVVTAGGKDTQYFGPGTRLTVL.

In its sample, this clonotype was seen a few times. The CDR3 nucleotides are TGTGCCAGCAGCTTGGGTCCGGGAAGTATCCCAGATACGCAGTATTTT. Translation gives CASSLGPGSIPDTQYF. The chain employs TRBV5-6 and TRBJ2-3; TRBD2 is a possible D gene (5 bases). Trimming removed 0 bases from V and 4 bases from J, with 15 bases in between. The CDR3 runs 16 residues. The germline CDR1 and CDR2 sequences are SGHDT and YYEEEE.

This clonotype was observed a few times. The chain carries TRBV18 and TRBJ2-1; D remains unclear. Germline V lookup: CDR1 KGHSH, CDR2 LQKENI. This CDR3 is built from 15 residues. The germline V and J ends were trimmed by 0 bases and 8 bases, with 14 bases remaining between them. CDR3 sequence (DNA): TGTGCCAGCTCACCACCAGAAGAGAATCTGGATGAGCAGTTCTTC. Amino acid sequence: CASSPPEENLDEQFF.

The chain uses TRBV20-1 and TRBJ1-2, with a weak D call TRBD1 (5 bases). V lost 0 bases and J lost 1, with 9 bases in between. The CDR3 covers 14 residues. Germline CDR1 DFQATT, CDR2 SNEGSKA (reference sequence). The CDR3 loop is CSARDDDSNYGYTF. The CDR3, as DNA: TGCAGTGCTAGAGATGACGACAGTAACTATGGCTACACCTTC.

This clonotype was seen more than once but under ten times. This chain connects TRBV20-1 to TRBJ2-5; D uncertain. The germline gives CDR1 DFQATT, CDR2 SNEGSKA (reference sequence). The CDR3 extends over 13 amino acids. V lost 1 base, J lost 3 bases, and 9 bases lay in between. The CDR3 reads CSARVEREETQYF. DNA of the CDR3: TGCAGTGCTAGAGTGGAGCGAGAAGAGACCCAGTACTTC.

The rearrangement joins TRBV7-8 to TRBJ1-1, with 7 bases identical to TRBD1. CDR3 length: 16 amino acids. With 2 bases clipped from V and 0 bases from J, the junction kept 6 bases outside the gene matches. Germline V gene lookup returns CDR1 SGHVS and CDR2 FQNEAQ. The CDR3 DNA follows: TGTGCCAGCAGCTTATTGGCAGGGGGGATGAACACTGAAGCTTTCTTT. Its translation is CASSLLAGGMNTEAFF.

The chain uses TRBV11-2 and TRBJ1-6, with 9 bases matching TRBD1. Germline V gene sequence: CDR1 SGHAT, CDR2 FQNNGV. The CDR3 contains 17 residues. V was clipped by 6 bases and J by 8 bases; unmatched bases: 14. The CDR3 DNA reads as TGTGCCAGCAGAACCCACAGGGGGCACAGGGAAGATTCACCCCTCCACTTT. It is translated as CASRTHRGHREDSPLHF.

CDR3 sequence (DNA): TGTGCCAGCAGCCAAGTGTCTAGCGGGAAAGCCGGGGAGACCCAGTACTTC. Protein product: CASSQVSSGKAGETQYF. The genes are TRBV3-1 and TRBJ2-5, with 9 nucleotides matching TRBD2. The CDR3 is made up of 17 amino acids. V dropped 1 base and J dropped 5; count of bases not matched to a gene: 11. CDR1 is LGHDT, CDR2 YNNKEL, per germline (reference sequence).

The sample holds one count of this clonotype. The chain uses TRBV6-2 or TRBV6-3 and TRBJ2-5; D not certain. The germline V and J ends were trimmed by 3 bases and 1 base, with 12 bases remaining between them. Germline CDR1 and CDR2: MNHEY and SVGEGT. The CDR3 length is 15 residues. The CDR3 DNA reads TGTGCCAGCAGTTATACCAGCTATCTCCAAGAGACCCAGTACTTC. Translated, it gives CASSYTSYLQETQYF.

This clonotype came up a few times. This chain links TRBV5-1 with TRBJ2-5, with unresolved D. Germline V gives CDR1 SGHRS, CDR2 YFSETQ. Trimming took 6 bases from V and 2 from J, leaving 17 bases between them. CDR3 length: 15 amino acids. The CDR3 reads CASKPQRWKQETQYF. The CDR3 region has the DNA TGCGCCAGCAAGCCTCAGAGATGGAAACAAGAGACCCAGTACTTC.

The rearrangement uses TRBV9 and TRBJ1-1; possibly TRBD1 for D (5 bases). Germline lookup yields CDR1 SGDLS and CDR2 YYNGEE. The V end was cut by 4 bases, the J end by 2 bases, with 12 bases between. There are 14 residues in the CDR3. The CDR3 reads CASSMGPTNTEAFF. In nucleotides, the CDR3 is TGTGCCAGCAGCATGGGGCCTACAAACACTGAAGCTTTCTTT.

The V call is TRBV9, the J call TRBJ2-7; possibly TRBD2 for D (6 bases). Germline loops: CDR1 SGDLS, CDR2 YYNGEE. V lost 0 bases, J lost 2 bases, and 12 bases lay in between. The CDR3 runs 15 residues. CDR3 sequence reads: CASSVGGTETYEQYF. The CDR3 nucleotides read TGTGCCAGCAGCGTAGGGGGGACTGAAACCTACGAGCAGTACTTC. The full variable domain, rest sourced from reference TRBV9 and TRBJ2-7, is DSGVTQTPKHLITATGQRVTLRCSPRSGDLSVYWYQQSLDQGLQFLIQYYNGEERAKGNILERFSAQQFPDLHSELNLSSLELGDSALYFCASSVGGTETYEQYFGPGTRLTVT.

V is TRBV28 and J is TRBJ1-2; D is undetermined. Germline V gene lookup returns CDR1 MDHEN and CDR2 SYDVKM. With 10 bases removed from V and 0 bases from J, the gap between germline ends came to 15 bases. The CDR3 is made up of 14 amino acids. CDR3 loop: CAIPKGPTNYGYTF. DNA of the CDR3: TGTGCCATCCCTAAAGGACCAACTAACTATGGCTACACCTTC.

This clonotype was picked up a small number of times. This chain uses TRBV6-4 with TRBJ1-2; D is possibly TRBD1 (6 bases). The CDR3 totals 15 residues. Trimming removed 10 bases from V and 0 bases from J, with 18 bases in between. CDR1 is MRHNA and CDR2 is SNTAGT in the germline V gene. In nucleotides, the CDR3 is TGTGCCATTTATCGGGGACACCCCGCTAACTATGGCTACACCTTC. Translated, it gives CAIYRGHPANYGYTF.

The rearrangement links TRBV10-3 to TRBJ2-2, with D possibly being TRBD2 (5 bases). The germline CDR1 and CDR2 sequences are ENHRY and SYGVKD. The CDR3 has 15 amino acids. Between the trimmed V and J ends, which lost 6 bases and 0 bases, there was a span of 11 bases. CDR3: CAISEGVANTGELFF. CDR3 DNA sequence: TGTGCCATCAGCGAGGGCGTTGCGAACACCGGGGAGCTGTTTTTT.

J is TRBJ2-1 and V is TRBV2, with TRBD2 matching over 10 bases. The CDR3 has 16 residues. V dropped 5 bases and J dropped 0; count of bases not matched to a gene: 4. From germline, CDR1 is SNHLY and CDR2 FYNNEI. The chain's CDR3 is CASSTKRGGSYNEQFF. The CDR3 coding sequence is TGTGCCAGCAGTACAAAGCGGGGGGGCTCCTACAATGAGCAGTTCTTC.